This TCR beta chain was obtained from a study of CD8 T cells in Susac syndrome. The CDR3 loop spans 17 amino acids. The trim removed 4 bases at V and 5 bases at J, leaving 11 bases unmatched. The authors reverse transcribed roughly 0.5 to 1 ug RNA with random hexamers. TCRdb analysed the immunoSEQ multiplex PCR reads with MiXCR anew, one entry per CDR3 protein. The sample has a few hundred thousand distinct CDR3 sequences; around 90% are singletons. The sequence derives from a human donor with multiple sclerosis. Input material: CD4+ T cells from PBMCs. The V gene is TRBV12-3 or TRBV12-4, the J gene TRBJ2-1, with TRBD2 matching 10 bases. In DNA, the CDR3 is TGTGCCAGCAGTTCCTGGTCTAGCGGGGGACCCAACAATGAGCAGTTCTTC. Translation: CASSSWSSGGPNNEQFF.